These 7 T cell receptor beta chains originate from one sample sequenced in a study of T cells in Graves' hyperthyroidism and ophthalmopathy. RNA transcripts gave rise to amplified TCR beta CDR3 regions. Initially, a first-round RT-PCR of the TCR CDR3 employed the HTBI primer set. TCRdb fed the multiplex PCR reads into MiXCR, producing one record per CDR3 protein. The sample lists 300,000 to 350,000 distinct CDR3 sequences, approximately 13% occurring once. The specimen was blood. All receptors come from a woman in her twenties or thirties with Graves' hyperthyroidism.

There are many counts of this clonotype. CDR3 region: CSASGSDPYEQYF. DNA of the CDR3: TGCAGTGCTAGCGGGAGTGACCCCTACGAGCAGTACTTC. This chain connects TRBV20-1 to TRBJ2-7; D is perhaps TRBD2 (6 bases). Looked up from germline, CDR1 is DFQATT and CDR2 is SNEGSKA (reference sequence). The CDR3 sequence is 13 residues long. V was clipped by 3 bases and J by 2 bases, with 11 bases between them.

This clonotype was seen repeatedly, ten times or more. V gene TRBV28 combines with J gene TRBJ2-3; D not certain. The V end was cut by 5 bases, the J end by 1 base, with 7 bases between. The CDR3 extends over 13 amino acids. Germline CDR1 reads MDHEN; CDR2 reads SYDVKM. The CDR3 DNA sequence: TGTGCCAGCAGTACCCGGGGCACAGATACGCAGTATTTT. Encoded protein: CASSTRGTDTQYF.

This clonotype appeared many times. The chain recombines TRBV11-2 with TRBJ2-3; 7 bases agree with TRBD1. Trimming cost V 7 bases and J 5 bases; bases outside gene matches: 9. There are 14 residues in the CDR3. From germline, CDR1 is SGHAT and CDR2 FQNNGV. Here the CDR3 reads CASMNRGWGDTQYF. The CDR3 DNA follows: TGTGCCAGCATGAACAGGGGTTGGGGAGATACGCAGTATTTT. Combining the CDR3 with reference TRBV11-2 and TRBJ2-3 gives the whole variable domain EAGVAQSPRYKIIEKRQSVAFWCNPISGHATLYWYQQILGQGPKLLIQFQNNGVVDDSQLPKDRFSAERLKGVDSTLKIQPAKLEDSAVYLCASMNRGWGDTQYFGPGTRLTVL.

This chain links TRBV7-3 with TRBJ2-3; D uncertain. CDR1 SGHTA and CDR2 FQGTGA come from the germline V gene. CDR3 length: 14 amino acids. Trimming cost V 3 bases and J 6 bases, with 13 bases left between them. The CDR3, as DNA: TGTGCCAGCAGCTTCACAGCAATTTCCGATACGCAGTATTTT. Amino acids: CASSFTAISDTQYF. The full variable domain, rest sourced from reference TRBV7-3 and TRBJ2-3, is GAGVSQTPSNKVTEKGKYVELRCDPISGHTALYWYRQSLGQGPEFLIYFQGTGAADDSGLPNDRFFAVRPEGSVSTLKIQRTERGDSAVYLCASSFTAISDTQYFGPGTRLTVL.

This clonotype was found a few times. The chain is built from TRBV24-1 and TRBJ2-2; D possibly corresponds to TRBD2 (5 bases). The V end lost 4 bases, the J end lost 4 bases, and 12 bases lay between the germline ends. The CDR3 is 15 amino acids. CDR1 and CDR2 (germline): KGHDR, SFDVKD. This chain's CDR3 is CATSDRPGLTGELFF. CDR3 bases: TGTGCCACCAGTGACCGTCCCGGACTCACCGGGGAGCTGTTTTTT.

The V gene is TRBV20-1, the J gene TRBJ2-1; tentative D call: TRBD1 (5 bases). The CDR3 runs to 14 residues. V was shortened by 4 bases and J by 5 bases, with 15 bases between the two germline ends. Germline V lookup: CDR1 DFQATT, CDR2 SNEGSKA (reference sequence). The CDR3 is CSATPTAIDNEQFF. In nucleotides, the CDR3 is TGCAGTGCTACCCCGACAGCTATCGACAATGAGCAGTTCTTC.

At least ten counts were recorded for this clonotype. In nucleotides, the CDR3 is TGTGCCAGCAGCCCACGGGGACAGCCAAAAGAGACCCAGTACTTC. Its translation is CASSPRGQPKETQYF. This chain connects TRBV7-2 to TRBJ2-5; the match to TRBD1 covers 7 bases. This CDR3 has 15 amino acids. Germline trimming cut 5 bases from V and 3 bases from J; bases unmatched to any gene: 9. Germline V lookup: CDR1 SGHTA, CDR2 FQGNSA. Supplemented by reference TRBV7-2 and TRBJ2-5, the full variable domain reads GAGVSQSPSNKVTEKGKDVELRCDPISGHTALYWYRQSLGQGLEFLIYFQGNSAPDKSGLPSDRFSAERTGGSVSTLTIQRTQQEDSAVYLCASSPRGQPKETQYFGPGTRLLVL.